Included here is one T cell receptor beta chain sequence, with context. Antigen: not known. These data are taken from a study of OX40 agonist ivuxolimab in advanced cancers. Whole-study results and caveats: At 0.1-3.0 mg/kg, partial responders had clonal expansion among the lowest observed.

Clones were read by immunoSEQ multiplex PCR, and TCRdb kept only the in-frame ones, dropping some. The repertoire includes around 63,000 clones, around 87% of them detected once, and approximately 10% sits in the top ten. Trimming at V came to 6 bases and at J to 3 bases, leaving 9 bases not matched to a gene. The CDR3 extends over 14 amino acids. In germline, CDR1 is SQVTM, CDR2 ANQGSEA. This sample comprised CD4+ or CD8+ T cells sorted from blood, obtained in a trial of the OX40 agonist ivuxolimab. V gene TRBV29-1 combines with J gene TRBJ2-7; 9 bases map to TRBD2. The sequence was collected from an adult with an advanced solid tumor such as melanoma, head and neck, liver or kidney cancer. CDR3 in amino acids: CSVLWLAGSYEQYF. The CDR3 nucleotides are TGCAGCGTCTTGTGGCTAGCGGGAAGCTACGAGCAGTACTTC.